This is a list of T cell receptor beta chains from one sample in a study of T cell responses to AZD1222 COVID-19 vaccine. Produced via immunoSEQ multiplex PCR; TCRdb's table is partial and in-frame only. This repertoire shows 90,000 to 120,000 clones, roughly 89% found once; its top ten account for less than 25%. Sequencing was performed on peripheral blood, taken on day 0 of AZD1222 vaccination. These receptors all stem from an adult in good health. The CDR3 runs from the conserved cysteine through the conserved F or W. D genes are given only for firm matches. A row's size may be missing; if present it is once, few, many or a size class.

j_call clone_size v_call d_call cdr3_aa cdr3_nt
TRBJ2-2 NA TRBV6-2/TRBV6-3 NA CASSTDDSTGELFF TGTGCCAGCAGTACCGATGACAGCACCGGGGAGCTGTTTTTT
TRBJ2-2 NA TRBV18 TRBD1 CASSLAQTGVAGELFF TGTGCCAGCTCACTTGCTCAAACAGGGGTTGCCGGGGAGCTGTTTTTT
TRBJ1-2 NA TRBV24-1 NA CATWGTPNYGYTF TGTGCCACCTGGGGGACGCCTAACTATGGCTACACCTTC
TRBJ2-3 NA TRBV18 NA CASSPPGSPDTQYF TGTGCCAGCTCACCACCGGGATCTCCAGATACGCAGTATTTT
TRBJ2-1 NA TRBV23-1 NA CASSHGTGGINNEQFF TGCGCCAGCAGTCACGGAACAGGTGGGATTAACAATGAGCAGTTCTTC
TRBJ2-7 few TRBV4-1 NA CASSPTGTSYEQYF TGCGCCAGCAGCCCGACAGGTACATCCTACGAGCAGTACTTC
TRBJ2-1 few TRBV11-1 NA CASSFLQINEQFF TGTGCCAGCAGCTTCCTACAGATCAATGAGCAGTTCTTC
TRBJ1-1 NA TRBV6-6 NA CASSLTGEAFF TGTGCCAGCAGTCTCACAGGGGAAGCTTTCTTT
TRBJ2-1 NA TRBV6-5 NA CASTLTTHNEQFF TGTGCCAGCACCTTAACAACTCACAATGAGCAGTTCTTC
TRBJ2-1 NA TRBV3-1/TRBV3-2 TRBD2 CASSQILTSGELRDEQFF TGTGCCAGCAGCCAGATCCTGACTAGCGGGGAGCTTCGGGATGAGCAGTTCTTC
TRBJ1-2 NA TRBV30 NA CAWSAATYGYTF TGTGCCTGGAGCGCCGCAACCTATGGCTACACCTTC
TRBJ2-7 NA TRBV6-5 NA CASQVDRLRVYEQYF TGTGCCAGCCAGGTTGACAGGCTTCGCGTCTACGAGCAGTACTTC
TRBJ1-1 NA TRBV27 NA CASRAAGVRTEAFF TGTGCCAGCAGGGCAGCGGGTGTAAGGACTGAAGCTTTCTTT
TRBJ2-1 NA TRBV5-1 NA CASSWTDGSYNEQFF TGCGCCAGCAGCTGGACAGATGGCTCCTACAATGAGCAGTTCTTC
TRBJ1-1 few TRBV7-2 NA CASSLVGGDKAFF TGTGCCAGCAGCTTAGTTGGGGGTGATAAAGCTTTCTTT
TRBJ2-7 NA TRBV27 NA CASSPPGWGRGSYEQYF TGTGCCAGCAGTCCCCCGGGATGGGGGCGGGGCTCCTACGAGCAGTACTTC
TRBJ1-5 NA TRBV6-1 NA CASSEGADQNQPQHF TGTGCCAGCAGTGAAGGGGCAGACCAAAATCAGCCCCAGCATTTT
TRBJ2-1 NA TRBV2 TRBD2 CASSPLAGVYNEQFF TGTGCCAGCAGTCCTCTAGCGGGGGTTTACAATGAGCAGTTCTTC
TRBJ2-5 NA TRBV14 NA CASSQGTGQTQYF TGTGCCAGCAGCCAAGGCACTGGCCAGACCCAGTACTTC
TRBJ2-3 NA TRBV5-1 NA CASMMGGRVNTDTQYF TGCGCCAGCATGATGGGGGGACGAGTGAATACAGATACGCAGTATTTT
TRBJ1-1 NA TRBV7-3 NA CASSPEPNTEAFF TGTGCCAGCAGCCCCGAACCGAACACTGAAGCTTTCTTT
TRBJ2-4 NA TRBV19 NA CASTGTSGNIQYF TGTGCCAGTACCGGCACGTCCGGAAACATTCAGTACTTC
TRBJ2-7 NA TRBV29-1 TRBD2 CSVGGLAITLTYEQYF TGCAGCGTCGGGGGACTAGCGATTACCCTTACCTACGAGCAGTACTTC
TRBJ1-1 NA TRBV9 NA CASSSRGREGPEF TGTGCCAGCAGCTCGCGGGGAAGGGAGGGGCCCGAGTTT